In this sample, the clone carrying this T cell receptor beta chain turned up once. CDR1 and CDR2 from the germline V gene are MDHEN and SYDVKM. The CDR3 runs to 16 residues. Trimming cost V 3 bases and J 10 bases; bases outside gene matches: 12. Assay: immunoSEQ multiplex PCR; the TCRdb copy retains only in-frame clones and omits some. Here the sample spans about 120,000 clones, around nine tenths being singletons. The entry originates in a study of blood T cell repertoires in COVID-19. The sequenced material came from peripheral blood. The receptor was derived from a woman older than 75 with acute or convalescent COVID-19. This chain links TRBV28 with TRBJ2-1, with TRBD2 matching over 10 bases. CDR3 nucleotide sequence: TGTGCCAGCAGTTTCTTAACTAGCGGGGCGACGGGGGAGCAGTTCTTC. As protein: CASSFLTSGATGEQFF.